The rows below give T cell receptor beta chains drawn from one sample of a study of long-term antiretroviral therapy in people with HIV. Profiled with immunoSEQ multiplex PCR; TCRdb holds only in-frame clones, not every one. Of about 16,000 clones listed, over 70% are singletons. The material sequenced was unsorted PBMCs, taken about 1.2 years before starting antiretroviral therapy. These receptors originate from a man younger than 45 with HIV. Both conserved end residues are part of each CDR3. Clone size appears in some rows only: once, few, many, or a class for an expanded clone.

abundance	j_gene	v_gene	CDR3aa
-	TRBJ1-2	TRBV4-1	CASSQGGTDFLNYGYTF
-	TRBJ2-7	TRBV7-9	CATHALRTGGPYEQYF
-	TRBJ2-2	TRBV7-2	CASSLTMGATGELFF
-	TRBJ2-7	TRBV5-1	CASRISGTSRREQYF
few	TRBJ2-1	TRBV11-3	CASSSRDMGSYNEQFF
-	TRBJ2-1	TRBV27	CASSPGGVVYNEQFF
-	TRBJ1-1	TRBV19	CASSIAGYTEAFF
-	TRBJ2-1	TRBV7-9	CASSFPALAEGRGEQFF
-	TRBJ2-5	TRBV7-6	CASSLGAARYETQYF
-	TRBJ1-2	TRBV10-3	CAISEARDDGYTF
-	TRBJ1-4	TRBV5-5	CASSPKRASNEKLFF
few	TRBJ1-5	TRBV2	CASTLLGGHGDNQPQHF
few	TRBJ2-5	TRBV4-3	CASSRTEPETQYF
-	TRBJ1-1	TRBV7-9	CASSATPGSGLNTEAFF
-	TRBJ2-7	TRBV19	CASSIPGGQYYEQYF
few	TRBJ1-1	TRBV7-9	CASSLVAGSNTEAFF
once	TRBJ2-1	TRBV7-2	CASSLLGLGGAGGQFF
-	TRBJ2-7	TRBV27	CASSGDSNPLYEQYF
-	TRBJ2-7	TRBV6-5	CASSSGTGSTYEQYF
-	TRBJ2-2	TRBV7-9	CASRPYMSAAAGELFF
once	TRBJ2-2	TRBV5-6	CASSLGLAGTWYTGELFF
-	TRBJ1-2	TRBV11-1	CASSSPPQSDGYTF
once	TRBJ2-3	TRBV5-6	CASSIVGQDTDTQYF
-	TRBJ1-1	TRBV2	CARGRQDTEAFF
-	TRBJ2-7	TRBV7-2	CASSRGEDSPTYEQYF
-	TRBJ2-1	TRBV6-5	CASSVLGRGNEQFF
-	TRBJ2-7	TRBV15	CATSRELGQTYEQYF
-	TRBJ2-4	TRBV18	CASSDGALAKNIQYF
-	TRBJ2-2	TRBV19	CASEGVGELFF
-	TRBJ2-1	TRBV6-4	CASSLSGLAGLNEQFF
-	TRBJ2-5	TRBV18	CASSPRTSGWSEGETQYF
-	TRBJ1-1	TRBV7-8	CASSLQRGQSEAFF
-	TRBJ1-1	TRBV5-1	CASSSQGNTEAFF
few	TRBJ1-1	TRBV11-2	CASTRGAEAFF
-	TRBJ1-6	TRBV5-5	CASSLEGARSPLHF
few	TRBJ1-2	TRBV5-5	CASSTGQPWRGYTF